Below are 30 T cell receptor beta chains sequenced from a single sample in a study of response to subunit inactivated influenza vaccine. TCRdb itself ran the RT-PCR reads through MiXCR, one entry per CDR3 protein. The sample includes approximately 570,000 distinct CDR3 sequences, under 9% of them seen just once. Specimen: PBMCs from blood, collected around 2 years after vaccination. The receptors here all came from a man between 50 and 69 years old who received an inactivated influenza vaccine.

This clonotype turned up a few times. The chain recombines TRBV20-1 with TRBJ2-5; D may be TRBD2 (6 bases). V lost 2 bases to trimming and J lost 1 base, with 14 bases between them. The CDR3 is made up of 15 amino acids. CDR1 is DFQATT and CDR2 is SNEGSKA in the germline V gene (reference sequence). The CDR3 spells CSARYPRGTQETQYF. The CDR3 nucleotides are TGCAGTGCTAGATACCCCCGCGGGACCCAAGAGACCCAGTACTTC.

This clonotype was recorded at least ten times. The chain is built from TRBV20-1 and TRBJ1-5; 8 bases are a match to TRBD1. V was pared by 6 bases and J by 0 bases, with 7 bases of the junction left unmatched. The CDR3 consists of 15 residues. The germline gives CDR1 DFQATT, CDR2 SNEGSKA (reference sequence). In DNA form, the CDR3 reads TGCAGTGCACCTGGACAGGGAAATAGCAATCAGCCCCAGCATTTT. Translation: CSAPGQGNSNQPQHF.

This clonotype has more than one count but fewer than ten. V is TRBV20-1 and J is TRBJ2-7, with D hard to call. With 7 bases removed from V and 3 bases from J, the gap between germline ends came to 19 bases. The length of the CDR3 is 14 residues. CDR1 and CDR2 from the germline V gene are DFQATT and SNEGSKA (reference sequence). Here the CDR3 reads CSGFALANSYEQYF. The CDR3 nucleotides read TGCAGTGGGTTTGCACTCGCCAATAGCTACGAGCAGTACTTC.

CDR3 sequence reads: CSVYEAMAHEQYF. The CDR3 nucleotides are TGCAGTGTATATGAGGCCATGGCCCACGAGCAGTACTTC. The gene calls are TRBV20-1 and TRBJ2-7; D uncertain. The V gene lost 7 bases and the J gene lost 5 bases, with 18 bases spanning the gap. CDR1 is DFQATT, CDR2 SNEGSKA, per germline (reference sequence). This CDR3 has 13 amino acids.

V usage is TRBV7-9 and J usage is TRBJ2-1, with 7 bases aligning to TRBD2. The CDR3 is 17 amino acids. V dropped 5 bases and J dropped 6; count of bases not matched to a gene: 16. CDR1 SEHNR and CDR2 FQNEAQ come from the germline V gene (reference sequence). CDR3 sequence reads: CASSTGVGLAALNEQFF. CDR3 sequence (DNA): TGTGCCAGCAGCACCGGAGTGGGTCTAGCGGCCCTCAATGAGCAGTTCTTC.

The chain joins TRBV3-1 to TRBJ2-3; TRBD2 aligns across 8 bases. This CDR3 comprises 16 residues. CDR1 is LGHDT and CDR2 is YNNKEL in the germline V gene (reference sequence). Trimming removed 1 base from V and 4 bases from J; junction bases left unmatched: 7. CDR3 sequence reads: CASSQGGTRSADTQYF. The CDR3 coding sequence is TGTGCCAGCAGCCAAGGTGGGACTAGGTCAGCAGATACGCAGTATTTT.

This chain uses TRBV6-1 with TRBJ2-3; D gene unclear. Deletions cut 6 bases from V and 2 bases from J, with 15 bases between. This CDR3 spans 15 amino acids. Germline lookup yields CDR1 MNHNS and CDR2 SASEGT. CDR3 sequence reads: CASSPNALNTDTQYF. The CDR3 coding sequence is TGTGCCAGCAGCCCAAATGCCCTGAACACAGATACGCAGTATTTT.

This clonotype was detected a few times. The rearrangement joins TRBV18 to TRBJ2-4; D possibly uses TRBD1 or TRBD2 (5 bases each). Trimming shortened V by 2 bases and J by 8 bases, and 10 bases separated the two germline ends. Germline V gene data show CDR1 as KGHSH and CDR2 as LQKENI. This CDR3 region has 13 residues. CDR3 in DNA: TGTGCCAGCTCACCAGGGACGTCGGACATTCAGTACTTC. It is translated as CASSPGTSDIQYF.

This clonotype occurred many times. The chain has TRBV12-3 or TRBV12-4 and TRBJ2-7; either TRBD1 or TRBD2 may fit D (5 bases each). The CDR3 spans 13 residues. V gave up 2 bases and J gave up 5 bases, with 10 bases separating them. The CDR3 loop is CASSLRGADEQYF. The CDR3 DNA sequence: TGTGCCAGCAGTTTACGAGGGGCCGACGAGCAGTACTTC.

This clonotype was seen only a few times. The chain carries TRBV5-6 and TRBJ1-5, with 7 bases fitting TRBD1. The germline V gene encodes CDR1 SGHDT and CDR2 YYEEEE. J was trimmed by 4 bases and V by 4 bases; bases with no gene match: 8. This CDR3 comprises 15 residues. The CDR3 nucleotides read TGTGCCAGCAGCGCCACAGGGGTCGGGAATCAGCCCCAGCATTTT. Protein sequence: CASSATGVGNQPQHF.

About this clonotype itself: The junction does not match germline at one end; this may be a read error. This sequence joins TRBV20-1 and TRBJ1-5; D not resolved. CDR1 and CDR2 (germline): DFQATT, SNEGSKA (reference sequence). The CDR3 is 13 amino acids. CDR3 sequence (DNA): TGCGGTGCTAGACAAAACAGAGATCAGCCCCAGCATTTT. Protein product: CGARQNRDQPQHF.

A few counts support this clonotype. The chain uses TRBV12-3 or TRBV12-4 and TRBJ2-5; 10 bases map to TRBD2. With V trimmed by 6 bases and J by 2 bases, 6 bases remained unmatched. This CDR3 contains 15 residues. This CDR3 reads CASRSSGSPQETQYF. The CDR3 DNA follows: TGTGCCAGCAGATCTAGCGGGAGTCCTCAAGAGACCCAGTACTTC.

This clonotype appeared many times. The chain carries TRBV12-3 or TRBV12-4 and TRBJ2-2, with 7 positions matching TRBD1. The V gene end was trimmed by 6 bases and the J gene end by 2 bases; junction bases not matched to a gene: 3. This CDR3 has 14 amino acids. CDR3 DNA sequence: TGTGCCAGCAGAAGGGACAGAAACACCGGGGAGCTGTTTTTT. Its protein is CASRRDRNTGELFF.

The J gene is TRBJ2-3, the V gene TRBV29-1; D possibly corresponds to TRBD2 (6 bases). Germline V gene lookup returns CDR1 SQVTM and CDR2 ANQGSEA. This CDR3 region has 16 residues. The V gene lost 4 bases and the J gene lost 0 bases, with 17 bases spanning the gap. The CDR3 sequence: CSVGRDWYVSTDTQYF. The CDR3 nucleotides are TGCAGCGTTGGGCGGGATTGGTATGTGAGCACAGATACGCAGTATTTT.

As for this clonotype: A much larger clone sits a single nucleotide away, making a read error possible. J is TRBJ1-1 and V is TRBV12-3 or TRBV12-4, with D possibly being TRBD1 (5 bases). V was cut by 8 bases and J by 1 base, with 11 bases left in between. This CDR3 region has 13 residues. CDR3 residues: CASGPGQNTEAFF. The CDR3 nucleotides read TGTGCCAGCGGGCCCGGACAGAACACTGAAGCTTTCTTT.

This clonotype was counted many times. The V and J genes are TRBV18 and TRBJ2-7, with a tentative D call TRBD1 (5 bases). The CDR3 length is 14 residues. The germline V and J ends were trimmed by 2 bases and 6 bases, with 14 bases remaining between them. Germline loops: CDR1 KGHSH, CDR2 LQKENI. In nucleotides, the CDR3 is TGTGCCAGCTCACCAGGGTCAGGGCAGAGCGAGCAGTACTTC. It codes for CASSPGSGQSEQYF.

Remarks on this clonotype: Mismatch with germline at one junction end may stem from a read error. The chain couples TRBV12-3 or TRBV12-4 to TRBJ2-7, with a weak D call TRBD2 (6 bases). The length of the CDR3 is 14 residues. This CDR3 reads CASRRDGSSYEQCF. The DNA for the CDR3 is TGTGCCAGCAGGCGGGACGGGAGCTCCTACGAGCAGTGCTTC.

This clonotype was seen ten or more times. The chain joins TRBV6-1 to TRBJ2-1; TRBD2 agrees at 12 bases. The germline V gene encodes CDR1 MNHNS and CDR2 SASEGT. The CDR3 is 16 residues long. V lost 7 bases to trimming and J lost 4 bases; unmatched junction nucleotides: 8. The DNA for the CDR3 is TGTGCCAGCAAACCGACTAGCGGGAGCACGTACAATGAGCAGTTCTTC. Its protein product is CASKPTSGSTYNEQFF.

The V call is TRBV5-1, the J call TRBJ2-3, with TRBD2 matching over 12 bases. Germline CDR1 is SGHRS and CDR2 is YFSETQ. J lost 6 bases, V lost 3 bases, and 2 bases had no gene match. The CDR3 totals 14 residues. CDR3 protein: CASSSGTSGDTQYF. CDR3 coding DNA: TGCGCCAGCAGCTCAGGGACTAGCGGGGATACGCAGTATTTT. Combining the CDR3 with reference TRBV5-1 and TRBJ2-3 gives the whole variable domain KAGVTQTPRYLIKTRGQQVTLSCSPISGHRSVSWYQQTPGQGLQFLFEYFSETQRNKGNFPGRFSGRQFSNSRSEMNVSTLELGDSALYLCASSSGTSGDTQYFGPGTRLTVL.

This clonotype was seen more than once but under ten times. This chain joins TRBV12-3 or TRBV12-4 and TRBJ2-1; 8 positions match TRBD2. CDR3 size: 15 residues. V gave up 4 bases and J gave up 5 bases; unmatched junction bases: 7. CDR3 nucleotides: TGTGCCAGCAGTTCAATAGCGGGGTACCACAATGAGCAGTTCTTC. This translates into CASSSIAGYHNEQFF.

Ten or more counts support this clonotype. The chain's CDR3 is CASSQAQNTGELFF. CDR3 sequence (DNA): TGTGCCAGCAGCCAAGCACAGAACACCGGGGAGCTGTTTTTT. The V gene is TRBV3-1, the J gene TRBJ2-2; no reliable D call. Germline V CDR1 and CDR2: LGHDT, YNNKEL (reference sequence). V lost 1 base to trimming and J lost 1 base, with 4 bases between them. This CDR3 is 14 amino acids long.

The table lists this clonotype with a few counts. The rearrangement joins TRBV5-1 to TRBJ1-3, with no clear D. Germline values: CDR1 SGHRS, CDR2 YFSETQ. With 0 bases removed from V and 2 bases from J, the gap between germline ends came to 6 bases. The CDR3 length is 14 residues. Written as DNA, the CDR3 is TGCGCCAGCAGCTTGGAAAGACCTGGAAACACCATATATTTT. This gives the protein CASSLERPGNTIYF. The entire variable domain, with the rest obtained from reference TRBV5-1 and TRBJ1-3, is as follows: KAGVTQTPRYLIKTRGQQVTLSCSPISGHRSVSWYQQTPGQGLQFLFEYFSETQRNKGNFPGRFSGRQFSNSRSEMNVSTLELGDSALYLCASSLERPGNTIYFGEGSWLTVV.

This clonotype has only a few counts. The chain employs TRBV23-1 and TRBJ1-5; D perhaps matches TRBD1 (5 bases). TRBV23-1 is filed as an ORF, its function uncertain. V shed 4 bases and J shed 0 bases, with 16 bases lying between them. This CDR3 spans 17 amino acids. CDR3 loop: CASSPQGRGYSNQPQHF. The CDR3 bases are TGCGCCAGCAGTCCCCAGGGACGGGGTTATAGCAATCAGCCCCAGCATTTT.

This clonotype was seen repeatedly, ten times or more. The V and J genes are TRBV29-1 and TRBJ2-1; a possible D gene is TRBD1 (5 bases). The CDR3 covers 14 residues. Per germline, CDR1 SQVTM and CDR2 ANQGSEA. The ends were cut back, 6 bases at V and 0 bases at J, with 12 bases in the middle. The CDR3 DNA sequence: TGCAGCGTAGACAGCCTCAGCTCCTACAATGAGCAGTTCTTC. Translation: CSVDSLSSYNEQFF.

This clonotype was detected only a few times. The genes are TRBV5-1 and TRBJ2-3, with D tentatively TRBD1 (5 bases). CDR1 is SGHRS, CDR2 YFSETQ, per germline. The V end lost 1 base, the J end lost 2 bases, and 8 bases lay between the germline ends. The CDR3 has 14 residues. Written as DNA, the CDR3 is TGCGCCAGCAGCTTGAGGACACCCACAGATACGCAGTATTTT. It encodes CASSLRTPTDTQYF.

This clonotype was recorded at least ten times. The V and J genes are TRBV5-8 and TRBJ1-2; the D gene is possibly TRBD1 (5 bases). The germline V gene encodes CDR1 SGHTS and CDR2 YDEGEE. This CDR3 is built from 16 residues. Trimming cost V 3 bases and J 4 bases, with 19 bases left between them. CDR3 sequence (DNA): TGTGCCAGCAGCTGGGGGAGGACCGGCGGATTCTATGGCTACACCTTC. Protein: CASSWGRTGGFYGYTF. The full variable domain, rest sourced from reference TRBV5-8 and TRBJ1-2, is EAGVTQSPTHLIKTRGQQATLRCSPISGHTSVYWYQQALGLGLQFLLWYDEGEERNRGNFPPRFSGRQFPNYSSELNVNALELEDSALYLCASSWGRTGGFYGYTFGSGTRLTVV.

This clonotype has at least ten counts. The rearrangement joins TRBV5-1 to TRBJ2-7; D is perhaps TRBD1 (5 bases). This CDR3 region has 14 residues. V lost 3 bases and J 0 bases, leaving 10 bases between the germline ends. CDR1 is SGHRS, CDR2 YFSETQ, per germline. The CDR3 DNA follows: TGCGCCAGCAGCTCGACAGTGAACTCCTACGAGCAGTACTTC. It is translated as CASSSTVNSYEQYF.

CDR3 region: CASSERTGLIETQYF. CDR3 nucleotides: TGTGCCAGCAGCGAGCGGACAGGGTTAATAGAGACCCAGTACTTC. This rearrangement joins TRBV7-9 to TRBJ2-5; 8 nucleotides line up with TRBD1. Unmatched junction bases numbered 9, after V lost 5 bases and J lost 4 bases. Germline V gives CDR1 SEHNR, CDR2 FQNEAQ (reference sequence). This CDR3 spans 15 amino acids.

This clonotype was recorded many times. In nucleotides, the CDR3 is TGCGCCAGCAGCTTGGGCACAGACAATGAGCAGTTCTTC. This translates into CASSLGTDNEQFF. This chain uses TRBV5-1 with TRBJ2-1; D ambiguous. CDR1 is SGHRS and CDR2 is YFSETQ in the germline V gene. The CDR3 has 13 amino acids. Trimming removed 0 bases at V and 5 bases at J, with 6 bases between. Variable domain in full (rest from reference TRBV5-1 and TRBJ2-1): KAGVTQTPRYLIKTRGQQVTLSCSPISGHRSVSWYQQTPGQGLQFLFEYFSETQRNKGNFPGRFSGRQFSNSRSEMNVSTLELGDSALYLCASSLGTDNEQFFGPGTRLTVL.

The chain combines TRBV12-3 or TRBV12-4 with TRBJ1-2; 8 bases are a match to TRBD1. V shed 7 bases and J 3 bases; nucleotides not matched to a gene: 4. There are 13 residues in the CDR3. The CDR3 region has the DNA TGTGCCAGCACAGGGGGCGTAGACTATGGCTACACCTTC. This codes for CASTGGVDYGYTF.